This T cell receptor beta chain was captured in a study of T cells in Graves' hyperthyroidism and ophthalmopathy. This clonotype was counted at least ten times. RNA transcripts were the template for amplifying TCR beta CDR3 regions. The primer set for the first-round RT-PCR of the TCR CDR3 was HTBI. TCRdb processed the multiplex PCR reads anew with MiXCR; each CDR3 protein has one entry. This sample has about 710,000 distinct CDR3 sequences, with roughly 15% found just once. CDR3 length: 12 residues. Trimming pared 1 base from V and 5 bases from J, leaving 5 bases between. The germline CDR1 and CDR2 sequences are LGHNT and FRNRAP.

The clonotype was recovered from a man between 18 and 29 years old with Graves' hyperthyroidism. This chain connects TRBV12-5 to TRBJ1-1; D gene uncertain. Sequencing was carried out using blood. The CDR3 bases are TGTGCTAGTGGTTTGGGACAAACTGAAGCTTTCTTT. Its protein is CASGLGQTEAFF.